This T cell receptor beta chain was profiled in a study of T cells in localized non-small cell lung cancer. This clone was seen a single time. Using immunoSEQ multiplex PCR, the repertoire was profiled, and TCRdb retains in-frame clones only, with some absent. The sample includes 38,000 or so clones, 80% to 90% seen only once; the top ten take more than 5.5%. From germline, CDR1 is SGDLS and CDR2 YYNGEE. Trimming pared 4 bases from V and 9 bases from J, leaving 20 bases between. The CDR3 loop spans 15 amino acids. The TCR originated in a male donor at least 60 years old with stage II lung adenocarcinoma. Sequences were derived from peripheral blood mononuclear cells, sampled before any cancer treatment. This sequence joins TRBV9 and TRBJ2-1, with D possibly TRBD2 on 5 matching bases. CDR3 residues: CASSPEGIDLGEQFF. The CDR3 nucleotides read TGTGCCAGCAGCCCCGAGGGCATTGACTTGGGTGAGCAGTTCTTC.